These T cell receptor beta chains were read from a single sample in a study of identical twins. TCRdb fed the 5' RACE reads into MiXCR, producing one record per CDR3 protein. Of 350,000 to 500,000 distinct CDR3 sequences listed, roughly 18% are singletons. Sequenced input: naive T cells sorted from blood. The source of these receptors is a man aged 45-65 years in good health. Each CDR3 is given with its conserved first and last residue. The D gene is left open where the match is weak. Only some rows state a clone size, as once, few, many or a class for expanded clones.

TRBJ2-7 TRBV7-2 few - TGTGCCAGCAGCTCGCCTGCTGGGCAACCTTTTGAGCAGTACTTC CASSSPAGQPFEQYF
TRBJ2-5 TRBV20-1 few TRBD1 TGCAGTGTTTTCTCAACAGGGGACCAAGAGACCCAGTACTTC CSVFSTGDQETQYF
TRBJ2-7 TRBV5-1 many - TGCGCCAGCAGCAGGGCCGGGTCCTACGAGCAGTACTTC CASSRAGSYEQYF
TRBJ1-1 TRBV10-3 few TRBD1 TGTGCCATCAACCTAGACAGGGGAATCATGAACACTGAAGCTTTCTTT CAINLDRGIMNTEAFF
TRBJ2-3 TRBV9 many TRBD2 TGTGCCAGCAGCCGCCCGGGACTAGAAACTAGCACAGATACGCAGTATTTT CASSRPGLETSTDTQYF
TRBJ1-2 TRBV30 - - TGTGCCTGGAGCGGCCCGGGTCAGGCGAACTATGGCTACACCTTC CAWSGPGQANYGYTF
TRBJ1-5 TRBV5-1 - - TGCGCCAGCAGCGACGACACCCTGGGTAGCAATCAGCCCCAGCATTTT CASSDDTLGSNQPQHF
TRBJ1-1 TRBV20-1 few - TGCAGTGCCCAGCCCCCGACAGTCTCGAACACTGAAGCTTTCTTT CSAQPPTVSNTEAFF
TRBJ2-7 TRBV4-3 few - TGCGCCAGCAGCCACGCGGGACATACGAACGAGCAGTACTTC CASSHAGHTNEQYF
TRBJ2-4 TRBV7-9 - - TGTGCCAGCAGCTCTGACACAAACATTCAGTACTTC CASSSDTNIQYF
TRBJ1-2 TRBV20-1 - TRBD1 TGCAGCTACGTAGGGACAGGGGGCGGAGGCTACACCTTC CSYVGTGGGGYTF
TRBJ2-5 TRBV20-1 few TRBD1 TGCAGTGCAGAGAAGACAGGGCTCGAGACCCAGTACTTC CSAEKTGLETQYF
TRBJ1-2 TRBV4-3 few - TGCGCCAGCAGCCAAGATTGGCAGGTTGATGGCTACACCTTC CASSQDWQVDGYTF
TRBJ1-2 TRBV2 few TRBD1 TGTGCCAGCAGTGAGAGGGGGCGAATTGGCTACACCTTC CASSERGRIGYTF
TRBJ2-3 TRBV27 - - TGTGCCAGCTGGGGGGGCAGGGGAATAGATACGCAGTATTTT CASWGGRGIDTQYF
TRBJ2-1 TRBV28 few TRBD2 TGTGCCAGCATCCCCCTCCGGGCTAGCGGGAGGTCCCGCTCCTACAATGAGCAGTTCTTC CASIPLRASGRSRSYNEQFF
TRBJ2-2 TRBV4-2 few - TGTGCCAGCAGCCAAGATAACCTGGTGACCGGGGAGCTGTTTTTT CASSQDNLVTGELFF
TRBJ1-6 TRBV12-3/TRBV12-4 - TRBD1 TGTGCCAGTGGATCCGGGACAGGGAGGACACCCCTCCACTTT CASGSGTGRTPLHF
TRBJ2-3 TRBV6-5 - TRBD2 TGTGCCAGCAGTAACTTAGCGGGAGTCTCAGATACGCAGTATTTT CASSNLAGVSDTQYF
TRBJ2-1 TRBV24-1 - TRBD2 TGTGCCACCAGTGTAGGGACTAGCGATCTCAATGAGCAGTTCTTC CATSVGTSDLNEQFF
TRBJ2-4 TRBV12-3/TRBV12-4 many - TGTGCCAGCAGTCCCAAAAACATTCAGTACTTC CASSPKNIQYF
TRBJ2-7 TRBV7-9 many - TGTGCCAGCAGCTTAGAACAGGGTTGGAACGAGCAGTACTTC CASSLEQGWNEQYF
TRBJ2-5 TRBV7-2 - TRBD2 TGTGCCAGCAGCGCGAGGACTAGGAGGTACCAAGAGACCCAGTACTTC CASSARTRRYQETQYF
TRBJ2-7 TRBV7-2 - TRBD1 TGTGCCAGCAGCTTCCAGGGGGCGAGGGATGAGCAGTACTTC CASSFQGARDEQYF
TRBJ2-7 TRBV18 - TRBD2 TGTGCCAGCTCACCACCGCTAGCGGGAGGTCTGGAGCAGTACTTC CASSPPLAGGLEQYF
TRBJ2-7 TRBV6-1 few TRBD2 TGTGCCAGCAGCCAGACTAGCGTCAGCTACGAGCAGTACTTC CASSQTSVSYEQYF
TRBJ2-3 TRBV5-1 once TRBD2 TGCGCCAGCAGCCCCATACTAGCGACGAGCACAGATACGCAGTATTTT CASSPILATSTDTQYF
TRBJ2-3 TRBV6-1 - TRBD1 TGTGCCAGCAGTGAACAGGGGGCAGATACGCAGTATTTT CASSEQGADTQYF
TRBJ2-5 TRBV7-2 - - TGTGCCAGCGGCCTCAGGGGTTTCCAAGAGACCCAGTACTTC CASGLRGFQETQYF
TRBJ2-1 TRBV4-2 few TRBD2 TGTGCCAGCAGCCAAGTAGGTCTAGCGGGGGGGCGGGGGCAGTTCTTC CASSQVGLAGGRGQFF
TRBJ2-7 TRBV27 - TRBD1 TGTGCCAGCGCGGGCGACAGGGGACGGGAGAGGTACTTC CASAGDRGRERYF
TRBJ1-1 TRBV2 few TRBD1 TGTGCCAGCAGTGCCGACAGGGGCTACAACACTGAAGCTTTCTTT CASSADRGYNTEAFF
TRBJ2-7 TRBV6-8 many - TGTGCCAGCTGCCGCAGGGAAAACGGGACTCCACCCTTCCACGAGCAGTACTTC CASCRRENGTPPFHEQYF
TRBJ1-2 TRBV20-1 - - TGCAGTGCTAGAGATACGAGGATCAGGCTATCTAACTATGGCTACACCTTC CSARDTRIRLSNYGYTF
TRBJ2-1 TRBV20-1 many TRBD1 TGCAGTGCTAGACCTCGGACAGGGTATATTGAGCAGTTCTTC CSARPRTGYIEQFF
TRBJ2-7 TRBV4-2 many TRBD2 TGTGCCAGCAGCCGAGCTAGCGGGCACTCCTACGAGCAGTACTTC CASSRASGHSYEQYF
TRBJ2-1 TRBV30 many - TGTGCCTGGAGTGTCGGCCCGCTGGGTGAGCAGTTCTTC CAWSVGPLGEQFF
TRBJ2-7 TRBV29-1 many - TGCAGCGTTGAGGATAGGTTGGGGACCTACGAGCAGTACTTC CSVEDRLGTYEQYF
TRBJ2-7 TRBV7-2 - TRBD1 TGTGCCAGCAGCTTAGCTGCGGGACAGGGCTTAGGCGAGCAGTACTTC CASSLAAGQGLGEQYF
TRBJ2-1 TRBV20-1 many TRBD1 TGCAGTGCCCCCGACAGGGACTACAATGAGCAGTTCTTC CSAPDRDYNEQFF
TRBJ2-2 TRBV6-1 few - TGTGCCAGCAGGAGAAGTCACACCGGGGAGCTGTTTTTT CASRRSHTGELFF
TRBJ2-4 TRBV28 many TRBD1 TGTGCCAGCAGTTCCAGACAGGGGGGGAACATTCAGTACTTC CASSSRQGGNIQYF
TRBJ2-7 TRBV7-2 - - TGTGCCAGCATTCCTGCGGGCGGCTCCTACGAGCAGTACTTC CASIPAGGSYEQYF
TRBJ1-5 TRBV20-1 many TRBD1 TGCAGTGCCCCGTACAGGGGATCCGTCAATCAGCCCCAGCATTTT CSAPYRGSVNQPQHF
TRBJ1-1 TRBV7-2 many TRBD1 TGTGCCAGCAGCCCGCAATACAGGGGAACCACTGAAGCTTTCTTT CASSPQYRGTTEAFF
TRBJ2-2 TRBV10-1 - - TGCGCCAGCAGTGAGTCAGGGGGGGGAGACACCGGGGAGCTGTTTTTT CASSESGGGDTGELFF
TRBJ1-2 TRBV29-1 few TRBD1 TGCAGCGTTAGCCGGGACAGGGGGCTCAGTAGTTATGGCTACACCTTC CSVSRDRGLSSYGYTF
TRBJ2-7 TRBV19 few - TGTGCCAGTAGTATAGACGATGAGAACGAGCAGTACTTC CASSIDDENEQYF
TRBJ2-1 TRBV18 - TRBD1 TGTGCCAGCTCACCAGGACAGGGGTTGCGTGAGCAGTTCTTC CASSPGQGLREQFF
TRBJ2-3 TRBV19 - TRBD1 TGTGCCAGTAGGGAGACAGGGTCCGATACGCAGTATTTT CASRETGSDTQYF